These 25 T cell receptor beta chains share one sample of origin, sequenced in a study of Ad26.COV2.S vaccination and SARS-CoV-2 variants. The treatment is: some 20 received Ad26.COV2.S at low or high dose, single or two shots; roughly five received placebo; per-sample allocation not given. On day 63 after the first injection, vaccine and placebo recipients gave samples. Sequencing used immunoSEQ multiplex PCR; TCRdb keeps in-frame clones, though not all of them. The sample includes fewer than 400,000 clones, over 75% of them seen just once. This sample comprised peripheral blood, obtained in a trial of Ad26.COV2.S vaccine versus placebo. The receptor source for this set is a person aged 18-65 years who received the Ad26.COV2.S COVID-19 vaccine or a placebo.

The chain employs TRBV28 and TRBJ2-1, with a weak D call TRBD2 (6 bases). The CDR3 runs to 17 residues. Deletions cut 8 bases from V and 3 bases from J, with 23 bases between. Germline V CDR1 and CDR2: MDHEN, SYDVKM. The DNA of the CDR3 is TGTGCCAGCCGAAATAAAGGAGCGGGCTCCTTCTACAATGAGCAGTTCTTC. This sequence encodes CASRNKGAGSFYNEQFF.

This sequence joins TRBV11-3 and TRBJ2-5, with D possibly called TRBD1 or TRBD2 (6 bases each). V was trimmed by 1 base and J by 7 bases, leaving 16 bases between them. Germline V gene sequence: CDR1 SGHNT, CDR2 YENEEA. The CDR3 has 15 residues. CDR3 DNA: TGTGCCAGCAGCTTAGTTGGGGGAGGAGGGGGGACCCAGTACTTC. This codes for CASSLVGGGGGTQYF. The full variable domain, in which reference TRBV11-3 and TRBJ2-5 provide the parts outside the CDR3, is EAGVVQSPRYKIIEKKQPVAFWCNPISGHNTLYWYLQNLGQGPELLIRYENEEAVDDSQLPKDRFSAERLKGVDSTLKIQPAELGDSAVYLCASSLVGGGGGTQYFGPGTRLLVL.

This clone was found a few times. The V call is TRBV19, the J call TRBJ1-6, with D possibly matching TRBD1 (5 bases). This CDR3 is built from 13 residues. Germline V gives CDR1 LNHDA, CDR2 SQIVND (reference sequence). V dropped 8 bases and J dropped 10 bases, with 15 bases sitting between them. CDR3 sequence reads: CASQPGEGSPLHF. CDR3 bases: TGTGCCAGTCAACCGGGGGAGGGCTCACCCCTCCACTTT.

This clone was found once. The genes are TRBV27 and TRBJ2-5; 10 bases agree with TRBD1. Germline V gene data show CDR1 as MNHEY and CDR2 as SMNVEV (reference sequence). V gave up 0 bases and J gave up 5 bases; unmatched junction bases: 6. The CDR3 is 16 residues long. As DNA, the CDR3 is TGTGCCAGCAGTTTATCCGGGACAGGGGTGTTGGAGACCCAGTACTTC. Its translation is CASSLSGTGVLETQYF.

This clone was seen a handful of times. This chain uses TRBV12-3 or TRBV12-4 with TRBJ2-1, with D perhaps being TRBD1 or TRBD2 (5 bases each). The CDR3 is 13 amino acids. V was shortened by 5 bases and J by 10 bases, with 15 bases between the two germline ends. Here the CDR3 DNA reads TGTGCCAGCAGTACCGGGACGTTAGGAGAGCAGTTCTTC. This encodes CASSTGTLGEQFF.

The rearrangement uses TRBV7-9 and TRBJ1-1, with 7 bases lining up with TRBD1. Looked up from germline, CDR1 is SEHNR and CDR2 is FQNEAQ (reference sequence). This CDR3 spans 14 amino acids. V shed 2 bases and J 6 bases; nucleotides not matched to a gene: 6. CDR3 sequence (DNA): TGTGCCAGCAGCTTAACGGGACAGCTGCCTGAAGCTTTCTTT. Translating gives CASSLTGQLPEAFF.

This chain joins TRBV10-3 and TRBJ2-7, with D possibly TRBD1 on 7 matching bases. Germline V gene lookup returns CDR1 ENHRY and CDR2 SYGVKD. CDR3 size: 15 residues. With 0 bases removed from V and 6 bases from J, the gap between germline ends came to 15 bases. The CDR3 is CAISESNQGGSEQYF. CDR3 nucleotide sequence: TGTGCCATCAGTGAGTCGAACCAGGGGGGTAGCGAGCAGTACTTC.

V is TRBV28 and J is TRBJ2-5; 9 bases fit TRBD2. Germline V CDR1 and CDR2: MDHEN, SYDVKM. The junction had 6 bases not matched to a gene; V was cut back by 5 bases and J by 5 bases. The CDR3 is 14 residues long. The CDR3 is CASSGLARGETQYF. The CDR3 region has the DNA TGTGCCAGCAGTGGACTAGCGCGTGGGGAGACCCAGTACTTC.

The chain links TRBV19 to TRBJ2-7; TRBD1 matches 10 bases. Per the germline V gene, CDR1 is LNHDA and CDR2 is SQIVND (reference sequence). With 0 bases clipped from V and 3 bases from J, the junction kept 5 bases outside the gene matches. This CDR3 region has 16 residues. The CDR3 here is CASSIEPGTGVYEQYF. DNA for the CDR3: TGTGCCAGTAGTATAGAACCGGGGACAGGGGTCTACGAGCAGTACTTC.

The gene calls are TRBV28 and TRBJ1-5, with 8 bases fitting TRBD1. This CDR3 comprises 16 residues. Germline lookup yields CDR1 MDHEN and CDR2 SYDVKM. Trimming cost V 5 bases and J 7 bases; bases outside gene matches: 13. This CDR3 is CASSRQGRVFAQPQHF. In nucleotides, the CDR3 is TGTGCCAGCAGTCGACAGGGGAGAGTTTTTGCACAGCCCCAGCATTTT.

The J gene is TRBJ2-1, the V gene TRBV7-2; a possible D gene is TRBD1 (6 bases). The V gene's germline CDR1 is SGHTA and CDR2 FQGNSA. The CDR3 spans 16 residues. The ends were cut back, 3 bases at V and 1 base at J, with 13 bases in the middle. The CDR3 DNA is TGTGCCAGCAGCTTGGCAGGGGCCGGGTCCTACAATGAGCAGTTCTTC. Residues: CASSLAGAGSYNEQFF.

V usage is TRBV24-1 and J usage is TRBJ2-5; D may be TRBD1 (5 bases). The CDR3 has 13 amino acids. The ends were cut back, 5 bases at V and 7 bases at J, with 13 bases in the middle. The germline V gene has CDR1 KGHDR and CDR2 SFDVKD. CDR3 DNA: TGTGCCACCAGTGCAACACAGGCCTCGACCCAGTACTTC. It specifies CATSATQASTQYF.

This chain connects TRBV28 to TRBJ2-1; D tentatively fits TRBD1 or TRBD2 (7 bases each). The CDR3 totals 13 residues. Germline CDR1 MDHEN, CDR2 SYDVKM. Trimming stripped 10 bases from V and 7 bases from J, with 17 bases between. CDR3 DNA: TGTGCCACCCGCGGGCAGGGGGGGAATGAGCAGTTCTTC. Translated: CATRGQGGNEQFF.

The CDR3 reads CASSLGLVYNEQFF. CDR3 DNA sequence: TGTGCCAGCAGCTTAGGACTTGTCTACAATGAGCAGTTCTTC. V usage is TRBV7-6 and J usage is TRBJ2-1; unclear D gene. V lost 1 base and J 3 bases, leaving 7 bases between the germline ends. CDR1 and CDR2 (germline): SGHVS, FNYEAQ. This CDR3 has 14 residues.

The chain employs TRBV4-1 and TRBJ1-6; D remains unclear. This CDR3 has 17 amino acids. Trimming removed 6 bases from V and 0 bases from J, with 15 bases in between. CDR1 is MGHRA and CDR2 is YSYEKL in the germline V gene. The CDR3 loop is CASSRSELSSYNSPLHF. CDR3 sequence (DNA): TGCGCCAGCAGTCGCTCCGAACTGAGCTCCTATAATTCACCCCTCCACTTT.

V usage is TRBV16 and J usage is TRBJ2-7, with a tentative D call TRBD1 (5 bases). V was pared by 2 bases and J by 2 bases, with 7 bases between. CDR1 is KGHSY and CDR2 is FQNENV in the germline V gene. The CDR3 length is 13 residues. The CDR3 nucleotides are TGTGCCAGCAGCCAAACGACAGCCTACGAGCAGTACTTC. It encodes CASSQTTAYEQYF.

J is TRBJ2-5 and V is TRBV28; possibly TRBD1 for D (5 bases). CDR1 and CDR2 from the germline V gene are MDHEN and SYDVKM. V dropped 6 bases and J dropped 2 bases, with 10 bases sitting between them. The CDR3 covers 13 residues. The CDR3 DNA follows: TGTGCCAGCAGCAAGGACACGCAAGAGACCCAGTACTTC. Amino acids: CASSKDTQETQYF.

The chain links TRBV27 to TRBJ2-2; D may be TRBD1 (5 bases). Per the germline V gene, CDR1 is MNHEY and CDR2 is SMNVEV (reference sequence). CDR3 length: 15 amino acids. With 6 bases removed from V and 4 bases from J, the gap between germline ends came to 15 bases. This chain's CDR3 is CASRKQDGRTGELFF. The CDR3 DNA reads TGTGCCAGCAGGAAACAGGACGGGCGCACCGGGGAGCTGTTTTTT.

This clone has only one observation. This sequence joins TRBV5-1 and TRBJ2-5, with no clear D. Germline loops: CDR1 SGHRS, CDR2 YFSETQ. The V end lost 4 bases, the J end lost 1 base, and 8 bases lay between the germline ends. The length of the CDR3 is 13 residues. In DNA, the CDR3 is TGCGCCAGCAGCCCTCGGCCCCAAGAGACCCAGTACTTC. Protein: CASSPRPQETQYF.

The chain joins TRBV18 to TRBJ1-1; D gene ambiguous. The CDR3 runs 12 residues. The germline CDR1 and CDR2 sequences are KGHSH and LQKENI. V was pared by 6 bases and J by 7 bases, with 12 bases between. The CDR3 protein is CASSRSPGEAFF. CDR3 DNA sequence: TGTGCCAGCTCCCGAAGCCCCGGTGAAGCTTTCTTT.

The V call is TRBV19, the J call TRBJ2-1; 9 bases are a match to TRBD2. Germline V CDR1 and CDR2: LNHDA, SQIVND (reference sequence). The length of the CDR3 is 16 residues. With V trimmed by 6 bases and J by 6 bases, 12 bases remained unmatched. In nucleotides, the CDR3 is TGTGCCAGTAGGAGGGTTAGCGGGAGTACCGGCAATGAGCAGTTCTTC. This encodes CASRRVSGSTGNEQFF. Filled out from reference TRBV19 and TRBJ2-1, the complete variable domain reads DGGITQSPKYLFRKEGQNVTLSCEQNLNHDAMYWYRQDPGQGLRLIYYSQIVNDFQKGDIAEGYSVSREKKESFPLTVTSAQKNPTAFYLCASRRVSGSTGNEQFFGPGTRLTVL.

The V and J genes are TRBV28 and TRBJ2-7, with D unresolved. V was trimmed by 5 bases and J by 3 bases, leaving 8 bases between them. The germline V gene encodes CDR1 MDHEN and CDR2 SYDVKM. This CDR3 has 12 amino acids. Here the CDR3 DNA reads TGTGCCAGCAGTCCCCCCGTCTACGAGCAGTACTTC. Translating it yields CASSPPVYEQYF.

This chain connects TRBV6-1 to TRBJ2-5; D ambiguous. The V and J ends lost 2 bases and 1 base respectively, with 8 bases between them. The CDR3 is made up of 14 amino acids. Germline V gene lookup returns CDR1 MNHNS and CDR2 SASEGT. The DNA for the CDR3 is TGTGCCAGCAGTGAAATGGTAGTCCAAGAGACCCAGTACTTC. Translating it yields CASSEMVVQETQYF.

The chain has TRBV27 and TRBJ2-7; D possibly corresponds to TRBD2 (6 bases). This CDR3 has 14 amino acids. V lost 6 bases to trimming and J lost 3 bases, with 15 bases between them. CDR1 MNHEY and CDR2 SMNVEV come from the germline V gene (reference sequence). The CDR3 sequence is CASRARTNLYEQYF. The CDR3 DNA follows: TGTGCCAGCAGAGCCCGGACTAACCTCTACGAGCAGTACTTC.

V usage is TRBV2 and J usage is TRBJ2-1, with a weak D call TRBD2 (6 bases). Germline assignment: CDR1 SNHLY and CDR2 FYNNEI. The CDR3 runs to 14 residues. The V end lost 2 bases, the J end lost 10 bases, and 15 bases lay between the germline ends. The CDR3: CASSESQGGVEQFF. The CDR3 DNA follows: TGTGCCAGCAGTGAAAGTCAAGGAGGGGTCGAGCAGTTCTTC.